Listed here are 21 T cell receptor beta chains from one sample, sequenced in a study of blood T cell repertoires in COVID-19. TCRdb's copy holds only in-frame clones and misses some; the assay was immunoSEQ multiplex PCR. The table lists roughly 80,000 clones, 88% of them singletons, with around 9.8% in the top ten. Sequenced sample: peripheral blood. The receptors stem from a human donor in a cohort sampled during active COVID-19.

This sequence joins TRBV5-1 and TRBJ2-3; tentative D call: TRBD2 (6 bases). This CDR3 contains 13 residues. V lost 1 base to trimming and J lost 6 bases, with 9 bases between them. The germline V gene encodes CDR1 SGHRS and CDR2 YFSETQ. The CDR3 DNA reads TGCGCCAGCAGCTTGTCTGGAGGGGATACGCAGTATTTT. Translating it yields CASSLSGGDTQYF.

The genes are TRBV6-5 and TRBJ1-4, with D possibly TRBD1 on 6 matching bases. The CDR3 totals 15 residues. Germline CDR1 MNHEY, CDR2 SVGAGI. V was pared by 5 bases and J by 4 bases, with 14 bases between. CDR3 DNA sequence: TGTGCCAGCAGTACCAGGACAGCAATTAATGAAAAACTGTTTTTT. This encodes CASSTRTAINEKLFF.

This chain connects TRBV28 to TRBJ1-1, with TRBD1 matching over 7 bases. The ends lost 5 bases at V and 5 bases at J; junction bases unmatched: 8. CDR1 and CDR2 from the germline V gene are MDHEN and SYDVKM. CDR3 size: 14 residues. CDR3 sequence reads: CASSPDRVGTEAFF. The DNA of the CDR3 is TGTGCCAGCAGTCCCGACAGGGTTGGGACTGAAGCTTTCTTT.

This chain joins TRBV6-5 and TRBJ2-5; TRBD2 matches at 7 bases. The germline V gene encodes CDR1 MNHEY and CDR2 SVGAGI. The V segment lost 4 bases and the J segment 5 bases; nucleotides outside the gene matches: 10. CDR3 length equals 15 residues. The CDR3 here is CASSSKGLPTETQYF. Written as DNA, the CDR3 is TGTGCCAGCAGTTCCAAGGGACTACCTACGGAGACCCAGTACTTC.

The DNA for the CDR3 is TGTGCTAGTGGTTTGGTACGCGAAACAGTGGCCTACAATGAGCAGTTCTTC. It specifies CASGLVRETVAYNEQFF. The rearrangement joins TRBV12-5 to TRBJ2-1; D is unclear. CDR3 size: 17 residues. Trimming shortened V by 0 bases and J by 2 bases, and 14 bases separated the two germline ends. The germline CDR1 and CDR2 sequences are LGHNT and FRNRAP.

The chain has TRBV10-2 and TRBJ1-6; no firm D call. The length of the CDR3 is 14 residues. V shed 7 bases and J shed 7 bases, with 14 bases lying between them. The germline V gene has CDR1 WSHSY and CDR2 SAAADI. CDR3 amino acids: CASIERQRNSPLHF. Written as DNA, the CDR3 is TGCGCCAGCATCGAGAGGCAGAGAAATTCACCCCTCCACTTT.

The chain uses TRBV5-8 and TRBJ1-1, with 10 bases fitting TRBD1. The ends lost 6 bases at V and 1 base at J; junction bases unmatched: 6. Germline CDR1 and CDR2: SGHTS and YDEGEE. The CDR3 length is 15 residues. The CDR3 here is CASNIRDRGNTEAFF. The CDR3 nucleotides are TGTGCCAGCAACATTAGGGACAGGGGGAACACTGAAGCTTTCTTT. The full variable domain, completed using reference TRBV5-8 and TRBJ1-1, is EAGVTQSPTHLIKTRGQQATLRCSPISGHTSVYWYQQALGLGLQFLLWYDEGEERNRGNFPPRFSGRQFPNYSSELNVNALELEDSALYLCASNIRDRGNTEAFFGQGTRLTVV.

The gene calls are TRBV4-1 and TRBJ1-1, with D unclear. The CDR3 extends over 14 amino acids. Germline V gene lookup returns CDR1 MGHRA and CDR2 YSYEKL. V lost 7 bases to trimming and J lost 3 bases, with 15 bases between them. The CDR3 region is CASKSPGWDTEAFF. In DNA form, the CDR3 reads TGCGCCAGCAAGAGTCCCGGGTGGGACACTGAAGCTTTCTTT.

The chain uses TRBV6-1 and TRBJ1-4; D unresolved. Germline V gene lookup returns CDR1 MNHNS and CDR2 SASEGT. CDR3 size: 16 residues. Trimming removed 4 bases at V and 0 bases at J, with 12 bases between. CDR3 residues: CASSVRLTATNEKLFF. The CDR3, as DNA: TGTGCCAGCAGTGTTAGACTGACCGCAACTAATGAAAAACTGTTTTTT.

The genes are TRBV30 and TRBJ1-4, with 9 bases lining up with TRBD1. V dropped 2 bases and J dropped 3; count of bases not matched to a gene: 4. The CDR3 consists of 15 residues. CDR1 and CDR2 from the germline V gene are GTSNPN and SVGIG (reference sequence). The CDR3 nucleotides read TGTGCCTGGAGTACAGGGGGCGCGGCTAATGAAAAACTGTTTTTT. This encodes CAWSTGGAANEKLFF. The complete variable domain, with remaining parts taken from reference TRBV30 and TRBJ1-4, reads SQTIHQWPATLVQPVGSPLSLECTVEGTSNPNLYWYRQAAGRGLQLLFYSVGIGQISSEVPQNLSASRPQDRQFILSSKKLLLSDSGFYLCAWSTGGAANEKLFFGSGTQLSVL.

This CDR3 reads CATSAPGGLTGELFF. CDR3 bases: TGTGCCACCAGTGCCCCGGGAGGACTCACCGGGGAGCTGTTTTTT. This chain uses TRBV24-1 with TRBJ2-2, with 7 bases lining up with TRBD2. V dropped 5 bases and J dropped 4; count of bases not matched to a gene: 6. Germline V gene sequence: CDR1 KGHDR, CDR2 SFDVKD. The CDR3 spans 15 residues.

The chain combines TRBV7-9 with TRBJ2-1, with 11 bases fitting TRBD1. With 1 base clipped from V and 3 bases from J, the junction kept 2 bases outside the gene matches. Germline V CDR1 and CDR2: SEHNR, FQNEAQ (reference sequence). The CDR3 loop spans 16 amino acids. This CDR3 reads CASSLVGTGGYNEQFF. The CDR3 DNA sequence: TGTGCCAGCAGCTTAGTCGGGACAGGGGGCTACAATGAGCAGTTCTTC.

The rearrangement joins TRBV19 to TRBJ2-1; 8 positions agree with TRBD2. The CDR3 is 16 residues long. The germline V gene has CDR1 LNHDA and CDR2 SQIVND (reference sequence). V shed 1 base and J 5 bases; nucleotides not matched to a gene: 7. This chain's CDR3 is CASSIAASGSHNEQFF. CDR3 sequence (DNA): TGTGCCAGTAGTATAGCGGCTAGCGGGTCCCACAATGAGCAGTTCTTC.

The genes are TRBV30 and TRBJ1-1; TRBD1 agrees at 9 bases. V lost 5 bases to trimming and J lost 1 base; unmatched junction nucleotides: 5. This CDR3 has 14 amino acids. Germline CDR1 GTSNPN, CDR2 SVGIG (reference sequence). This chain's CDR3 is CAWGTGQGNTEAFF. Here the CDR3 DNA reads TGTGCCTGGGGCACGGGACAGGGGAACACTGAAGCTTTCTTT.

V and J are TRBV6-5 and TRBJ1-1; 9 nucleotides agree with TRBD1. CDR3 length equals 13 residues. Trimming took 4 bases from V and 6 from J; bases not matched to a gene: 3. Germline CDR1 MNHEY, CDR2 SVGAGI. CDR3 region: CASSLGQGAEAFF. The CDR3 coding sequence is TGTGCCAGCAGTTTGGGACAGGGCGCTGAAGCTTTCTTT.

This chain uses TRBV5-1 with TRBJ2-2; 9 bases map to TRBD1. Trimming took 5 bases from V and 6 from J; bases not matched to a gene: 14. Germline CDR1 is SGHRS and CDR2 is YFSETQ. The CDR3 runs 17 residues. CDR3 DNA sequence: TGCGCCAGCAGTCGAAACCGTCCGGGACAGGGTGCCGGGGAGCTGTTTTTT. Its translation is CASSRNRPGQGAGELFF.

This chain joins TRBV4-2 and TRBJ2-5, with TRBD1 as a possible D gene (5 bases). The CDR3 covers 15 residues. Trimming stripped 0 bases from V and 3 bases from J, with 11 bases between. In germline, CDR1 is LGHNA, CDR2 YNFKEQ. The CDR3 nucleotides are TGTGCCAGCAGCCAAGAAGGACATCTAAAAGAGACCCAGTACTTC. It translates to CASSQEGHLKETQYF.

The J gene is TRBJ2-7, the V gene TRBV28; D gene ambiguous. The CDR3 sequence is 13 residues long. The germline V and J ends were trimmed by 6 bases and 2 bases, with 11 bases remaining between them. Germline V gene data show CDR1 as MDHEN and CDR2 as SYDVKM. CDR3 in amino acids: CASRTSGAYEQYF. The CDR3 DNA is TGTGCCAGCAGAACCAGTGGAGCCTACGAGCAGTACTTC.

The chain couples TRBV27 to TRBJ2-5; TRBD2 is a possible D gene (6 bases). This CDR3 is built from 13 residues. The germline V gene has CDR1 MNHEY and CDR2 SMNVEV (reference sequence). Trimming took 4 bases from V and 5 from J, leaving 11 bases between them. The CDR3 here is CASSSRGSETQYF. In DNA form, the CDR3 reads TGTGCCAGCAGTTCCCGGGGGTCCGAGACCCAGTACTTC.

The CDR3 sequence: CASSVGGGINEQFF. CDR3 sequence (DNA): TGTGCCAGCAGCGTCGGTGGGGGGATAAATGAGCAGTTCTTC. V is TRBV11-3 and J is TRBJ2-1, with TRBD2 as a possible D gene (6 bases). The CDR3 runs to 14 residues. Trimming took off 5 bases at V and 7 bases at J, with 15 bases between the two ends. The germline CDR1 and CDR2 sequences are SGHNT and YENEEA.

The chain combines TRBV4-1 with TRBJ2-2; D is ambiguous. CDR1 is MGHRA, CDR2 YSYEKL, per germline. Between the trimmed V and J ends, which lost 0 bases and 7 bases, there was a span of 9 bases. The CDR3 has 14 amino acids. The CDR3 loop is CASSQDSPHGELFF. In nucleotides, the CDR3 is TGCGCCAGCAGCCAAGATTCCCCACACGGGGAGCTGTTTTTT.